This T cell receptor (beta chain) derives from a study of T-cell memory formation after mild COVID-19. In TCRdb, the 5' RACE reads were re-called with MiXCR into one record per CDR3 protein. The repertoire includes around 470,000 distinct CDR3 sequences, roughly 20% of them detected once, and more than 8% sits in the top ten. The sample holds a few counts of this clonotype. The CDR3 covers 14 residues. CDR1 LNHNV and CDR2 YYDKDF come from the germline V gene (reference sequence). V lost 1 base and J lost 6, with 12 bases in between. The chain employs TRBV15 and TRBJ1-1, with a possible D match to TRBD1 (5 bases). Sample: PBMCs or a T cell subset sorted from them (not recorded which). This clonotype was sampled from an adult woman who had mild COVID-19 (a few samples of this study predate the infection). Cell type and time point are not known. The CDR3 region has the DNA TGTGCCACCAGCAGAGGGGACCTCGACGCTGAAGCTTTCTTT. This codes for CATSRGDLDAEAFF.